This section outlines one T cell receptor beta chain sequence together with its context. Its specificity is unknown. The entry originates in a study of T-cell reconstitution after alpha-beta-depleted transplantation in children. Unique molecular identifiers were built into the TCRbeta library. TCRdb re-called the PCR reads with MiXCR, one entry per CDR3 protein. The sample carries some 600,000 distinct CDR3 sequences, 13% recorded once. Findings of the study overall: Most T-cell counts and diversity one year after the transplant came from T cells that were newly produced.

The source was PBMCs, mostly from graft donor cells, collected 360 days after TCRalphabeta/CD19-depleted stem cell transplant. This receptor was taken from a male patient aged 10 to 17 who had a stem cell transplant for acute myeloid leukemia, so the T cells may come from the graft donor.

The CDR3 DNA reads as TGTGCCAGTAGTATGGAAACAGGGGATTACAATGAGCAGTTCTTC. It codes for CASSMETGDYNEQFF. V gene TRBV19 combines with J gene TRBJ2-1, with 7 bases identical to TRBD1. The J segment lost 4 bases and the V segment lost 3 bases, leaving 6 bases of the junction unmatched. From germline, CDR1 is LNHDA and CDR2 SQIVND (reference sequence). The CDR3 contains 15 residues.